Listed below are T cell receptor beta chains from one sample, sequenced in a study of immune evolution from preneoplasia to lung adenocarcinoma. Libraries were prepared by immunoSEQ multiplex PCR; TCRdb keeps only in-frame clonotypes and omits some of them. The table has tens of thousands of clones, about 73% seen once. Sequencing input: FFPE invasive lung adenocarcinoma tissue. The receptors originated from a person in their sixties with lung adenocarcinoma. Both conserved end residues are part of each CDR3. Each record gives: D gene, J gene, V gene, clone size, CDR3 protein, CDR3 DNA. The D gene is left open where the match is weak. Only some rows state a clone size, as once, few, many or a class for expanded clones.

NA,TRBJ1-4,TRBV2,NA,CASARGMGEKLFF,TGTGCCAGCGCACGAGGGATGGGGGAAAAACTGTTTTTT
TRBD1,TRBJ1-4,TRBV5-6,NA,CASSFGQGSEKLFF,TGTGCCAGCAGTTTTGGACAGGGGAGTGAAAAACTGTTTTTT
TRBD2,TRBJ2-7,TRBV6-5,NA,CASKSSWTSGGQYF,TGTGCCAGCAAGAGTTCCTGGACTAGCGGGGGGCAGTACTTC
NA,TRBJ2-6,TRBV27,NA,CASSLGTGANVLTF,TGTGCCAGCAGTTTAGGGACTGGGGCCAACGTCCTGACTTTC
NA,TRBJ1-2,TRBV28,NA,CASRQSRRGSYGYTF,TGTGCCAGCAGACAAAGTAGGCGGGGGAGCTATGGCTACACCTTC
NA,TRBJ2-7,TRBV11-2,NA,CASSLVRGEQYF,TGTGCCAGCAGCTTAGTTAGGGGCGAGCAGTACTTC
NA,TRBJ2-7,TRBV6-5,NA,CASRKGSPPEQYF,TGTGCCAGCAGAAAGGGGTCCCCTCCCGAGCAGTACTTC
NA,TRBJ2-5,TRBV6-5,medium-sized,CASSTGLAETQYF,TGTGCCAGCAGTACAGGGCTAGCGGAGACCCAGTACTTC
NA,TRBJ2-2,TRBV6-4,NA,CASSTSLAGELFF,TGTGCCAGTTCAACTAGCCTGGCCGGGGAGCTGTTTTTT
TRBD1,TRBJ2-3,TRBV25-1,NA,CASSNPAGQGFTDTQYF,TGTGCCAGCAGTAACCCCGCCGGACAGGGATTTACAGATACGCAGTATTTT
NA,TRBJ2-1,TRBV5-1,NA,CASSQDARGNNEQFF,TGCGCCAGCAGCCAGGACGCTAGGGGGAACAATGAGCAGTTCTTC
NA,TRBJ2-7,TRBV5-3,NA,CARSFRRNYEQYF,TGTGCCAGAAGCTTCCGAAGGAATTACGAGCAGTACTTC
NA,TRBJ1-5,TRBV19,NA,CASSIGIKGAAMGNQPQHF,TGTGCCAGTAGTATAGGGATTAAGGGAGCTGCCATGGGCAATCAGCCCCAGCATTTT
NA,TRBJ2-2,TRBV6-6,few,CASSYQSRPNTGELFF,TGTGCCAGCAGTTACCAAAGTAGGCCGAACACCGGGGAGCTGTTTTTT
NA,TRBJ2-5,TRBV12-5,NA,CASGLLGQETQYF,TGTGCTAGTGGTTTGTTGGGACAAGAGACCCAGTACTTC
NA,TRBJ1-1,TRBV2,NA,CASRQQNTEAFF,TGTGCCAGCAGACAGCAGAACACTGAAGCTTTCTTT
NA,TRBJ2-3,TRBV5-6,NA,CASSLQSTDTQYF,TGTGCCAGCAGCTTGCAGAGCACAGATACGCAGTATTTT
NA,TRBJ2-7,TRBV4-1,NA,CASSQLEGAHEQYF,TGCGCCAGCAGCCAGTTGGAGGGGGCGCATGAGCAGTACTTC
TRBD2,TRBJ2-3,TRBV19,NA,CASSIEGLAGVNTQYF,TGTGCCAGTAGTATAGAGGGCCTAGCGGGAGTAAATACGCAGTATTTT
NA,TRBJ2-3,TRBV6-4,NA,CASSRGSAITDTQYF,TGTGCCAGCAGTCGAGGCAGCGCTATCACAGATACGCAGTATTTT
TRBD2,TRBJ2-7,TRBV29-1,NA,CSVGAGEINEQYF,TGCAGCGTTGGAGCGGGAGAGATTAACGAGCAGTACTTC
TRBD2,TRBJ2-3,TRBV7-9,NA,CASSERLAGESSTDTQYF,TGTGCCAGCAGCGAAAGACTAGCGGGAGAGAGTAGCACAGATACGCAGTATTTT
NA,TRBJ2-1,TRBV5-4,few,CASSLAAGEQFF,TGTGCCAGCAGCTTGGCGGCAGGTGAGCAGTTCTTC
NA,TRBJ2-4,TRBV6-5,few,CAWLPREENIQYF,TGTGCCTGGCTGCCAAGGGAAGAAAACATTCAGTACTTC
NA,TRBJ1-5,TRBV30,NA,CAWSKEGEQPQHF,TGTGCCTGGAGTAAAGAGGGAGAGCAGCCCCAGCATTTT
TRBD2,TRBJ2-5,TRBV2,NA,CASASGARAQYF,TGTGCCAGCGCTAGCGGCGCAAGGGCCCAGTACTTC
TRBD1,TRBJ1-2,TRBV19,once,CASTKGQGDGYTF,TGTGCCAGTACTAAGGGACAGGGGGATGGCTACACCTTC
TRBD1,TRBJ1-1,TRBV28,NA,CASNLYRGDAFF,TGTGCCAGCAACTTGTACAGGGGGGACGCTTTCTTT
TRBD2,TRBJ2-1,TRBV11-1,NA,CASSISGRAENEQFF,TGTGCCAGCAGCATTAGCGGGAGGGCGGAGAATGAGCAGTTCTTC
TRBD2,TRBJ2-7,TRBV2,NA,CASWLAGSSYEQYF,TGTGCCAGCTGGCTAGCGGGAAGTTCCTACGAGCAGTACTTC
NA,TRBJ1-2,TRBV19,NA,CASSIGRTNYGYTF,TGTGCCAGTAGTATTGGGCGTACAAACTATGGCTACACCTTC
NA,TRBJ1-2,TRBV29-1,NA,CSAGGVEGLYGYTF,TGCAGCGCGGGGGGGGTGGAGGGACTCTATGGCTACACCTTC
NA,TRBJ1-1,TRBV18,NA,CASSPDRPPEAFF,TGTGCCAGCTCACCAGACCGTCCCCCTGAAGCTTTCTTT
NA,TRBJ2-3,TRBV9,NA,CASSAVEGGITDTQYF,TGTGCCAGCAGCGCCGTGGAGGGAGGCATCACAGATACGCAGTATTTT